In its sample, the clone carrying this TCR beta chain was seen once. The germline V and J ends were trimmed by 1 base and 4 bases, with 4 bases remaining between them. The germline gives CDR1 SNHLY, CDR2 FYNNEI. There are 12 residues in the CDR3. Original processing methods: Using reference gene primer amplification, nucleated cell counts were estimated. TCRdb keeps only in-frame clones here, not all; method: immunoSEQ multiplex PCR. V, J and clone size were drawn from that table, and D and trimming were deduced from the DNA. The data contain 150,000 or so clones, 82% of them singletons. The data originate from a study of blood T cell repertoires in COVID-19.

This TCR was recovered from a woman in her 70s with acute or convalescent COVID-19. Sample: peripheral blood. V is TRBV2 and J is TRBJ2-5; D is undetermined. The CDR3 region is CASSEGPETQYF. The DNA of the CDR3 is TGTGCCAGCAGTGAAGGGCCAGAGACCCAGTACTTC.